The 13 T cell receptor beta chains below all came from one sample that was sequenced in a study of cytomegalovirus exposure and HLA in healthy donors (dated by TCRdb to the late 2010s). The receptor library was made with the immunoSEQ multiplex PCR assay. TCRdb mirrors the immuneACCESS table, restricted to in-frame sequences. Some clones are absent from its copies; in checked studies, under half trace to an unresolved V gene, and the reason for the others is unknown. The sample table records about 110,000 clones; roughly nine tenths of these occur just once. Of the sample, approximately 1.9% falls within the top ten clones. The sequencing input was PBMCs. The receptors derive from a woman younger than 30 in good health and CMV-seronegative.

This clone was seen a single time. The chain recombines TRBV2 with TRBJ2-3; unclear D gene. Germline CDR1 SNHLY, CDR2 FYNNEI. The CDR3 spans 14 residues. V gave up 4 bases and J gave up 2 bases, with 10 bases separating them. CDR3 sequence reads: CASSAEENTDTQYF. The CDR3 region has the DNA TGTGCCAGCAGTGCCGAGGAGAACACAGATACGCAGTATTTT. Supplemented by reference TRBV2 and TRBJ2-3, the full variable domain reads EPEVTQTPSHQVTQMGQEVILRCVPISNHLYFYWYRQILGQKVEFLVSFYNNEISEKSEIFDDQFSVERPDGSNFTLKIRSTKLEDSAMYFCASSAEENTDTQYFGPGTRLTVL.

The rearrangement joins TRBV7-3 to TRBJ2-1; the match to TRBD2 covers 9 bases. There are 15 residues in the CDR3. Per the germline V gene, CDR1 is SGHTA and CDR2 is FQGTGA. The J segment lost 3 bases and the V segment lost 5 bases, leaving 5 bases of the junction unmatched. Here the CDR3 DNA reads TGTGCCAGCAGCCGTGGACTAGCGAACTACAATGAGCAGTTCTTC. As protein: CASSRGLANYNEQFF.

This sequence joins TRBV4-1 and TRBJ2-5; TRBD1 agrees at 8 bases. Per the germline V gene, CDR1 is MGHRA and CDR2 is YSYEKL. Unmatched junction bases numbered 4, after V lost 3 bases and J lost 1 base. This CDR3 comprises 15 residues. Here the CDR3 DNA reads TGCGCCAGCAGCCAGGGGACAGGTCTCCAAGAGACCCAGTACTTC. It specifies CASSQGTGLQETQYF.

This clone was seen only once. The chain uses TRBV7-3 and TRBJ1-1; D is ambiguous. Germline V CDR1 and CDR2: SGHTA, FQGTGA. Trimming shortened V by 3 bases and J by 11 bases, and 19 bases separated the two germline ends. This CDR3 comprises 14 residues. The CDR3 protein is CASSLENSGRKAFF. CDR3 nucleotide sequence: TGTGCCAGCAGCTTGGAAAATTCGGGGAGGAAGGCTTTCTTT.

For the CDR3, the DNA is TGTGCCTACAGGCCCGGCACAGATACGCAGTATTTT. This gives the protein CAYRPGTDTQYF. This sequence joins TRBV30 and TRBJ2-3; D possibly corresponds to TRBD1 (5 bases). Trimming cost V 7 bases and J 1 base, with 9 bases left between them. The germline V gene encodes CDR1 GTSNPN and CDR2 SVGIG (reference sequence). The CDR3 length is 12 residues.

CDR3 in amino acids: CASSSLNDISNQPQHF. Written as DNA, the CDR3 is TGTGCCAGCAGTTCCTTAAACGACATCTCAAATCAGCCCCAGCATTTT. V usage is TRBV27 and J usage is TRBJ1-5; D gene uncertain. Germline values: CDR1 MNHEY, CDR2 SMNVEV (reference sequence). V dropped 4 bases and J dropped 4 bases, with 17 bases sitting between them. This CDR3 has 16 amino acids.

V usage is TRBV6-1 and J usage is TRBJ2-5, with TRBD1 identical over 7 bases. Germline CDR1 and CDR2: MNHNS and SASEGT. V lost 0 bases, J lost 9 bases, and 13 bases stayed unmatched. The CDR3 has 16 residues. The CDR3 region is CASSEARTGPLGAQYF. CDR3 sequence (DNA): TGTGCCAGCAGTGAAGCCCGGACAGGACCCTTAGGGGCCCAGTACTTC.

The genes are TRBV7-9 and TRBJ1-5; possible D gene TRBD1, 6 bases. The CDR3 covers 17 residues. V lost 4 bases and J 3 bases, leaving 19 bases between the germline ends. Germline-derived CDR1 and CDR2 are SEHNR and FQNEAQ (reference sequence). The CDR3 nucleotides are TGTGCCAGCAGCTCGTTTGCGGGGGGCTATCCCAATCAGCCCCAGCATTTT. This translates into CASSSFAGGYPNQPQHF. Together with reference TRBV7-9 and TRBJ1-5, the CDR3 gives the full variable domain: DTGVSQNPRHKITKRGQNVTFRCDPISEHNRLYWYRQTLGQGPEFLTYFQNEAQLEKSRLLSDRFSAERPKGSFSTLEIQRTEQGDSAMYLCASSSFAGGYPNQPQHFGDGTRLSIL.

The count of this clone is one. The chain has TRBV28 and TRBJ2-3; D is unresolved. Germline CDR1 is MDHEN and CDR2 is SYDVKM. The V and J ends lost 2 bases and 1 base respectively, with 7 bases between them. The CDR3 is 14 amino acids. Here the CDR3 DNA reads TGTGCCAGCAGTTTAGAACACGGCACAGATACGCAGTATTTT. This codes for CASSLEHGTDTQYF. The whole variable domain, remainder taken from reference TRBV28 and TRBJ2-3, is DVKVTQSSRYLVKRTGEKVFLECVQDMDHENMFWYRQDPGLGLRLIYFSYDVKMKEKGDIPEGYSVSREKKERFSLILESASTNQTSMYLCASSLEHGTDTQYFGPGTRLTVL.

The rearrangement links TRBV27 to TRBJ1-1; no clear D. V was pared by 2 bases and J by 4 bases, with 11 bases between. Per germline, CDR1 MNHEY and CDR2 SMNVEV (reference sequence). There are 14 residues in the CDR3. The CDR3 here is CASSLGSGSTEAFF. The CDR3 DNA follows: TGTGCCAGCAGTTTAGGCAGCGGGAGCACTGAAGCTTTCTTT.

This clone was observed once. This chain uses TRBV7-3 with TRBJ2-2, with 12 positions matching TRBD2. V trimming: 0 bases; J trimming: 7 bases; junction bases outside the gene matches: 6. This CDR3 is built from 17 residues. Looked up from germline, CDR1 is SGHTA and CDR2 is FQGTGA. The CDR3 spells CASSLTASGRVNGELFF. CDR3 in DNA: TGTGCCAGCAGCTTAACGGCTAGCGGGAGGGTTAACGGGGAGCTGTTTTTT. The entire variable domain, with the rest obtained from reference TRBV7-3 and TRBJ2-2, is as follows: GAGVSQTPSNKVTEKGKYVELRCDPISGHTALYWYRQSLGQGPEFLIYFQGTGAADDSGLPNDRFFAVRPEGSVSTLKIQRTERGDSAVYLCASSLTASGRVNGELFFGEGSRLTVL.

The chain has TRBV9 and TRBJ1-2, with D perhaps TRBD1 (5 bases). The CDR3 has 12 amino acids. From germline, CDR1 is SGDLS and CDR2 YYNGEE. V was pared by 7 bases and J by 4 bases, with 11 bases between. CDR3 in amino acids: CASSGEGYGYTF. CDR3 in DNA: TGTGCCAGCTCGGGGGAAGGCTATGGCTACACCTTC.

The V call is TRBV30, the J call TRBJ1-5, with TRBD1 as a possible D gene (6 bases). Germline V CDR1 and CDR2: GTSNPN, SVGIG (reference sequence). The V end was cut by 0 bases, the J end by 7 bases, with 10 bases between. This CDR3 contains 13 residues. CDR3 DNA sequence: TGTGCCTGGAGTGTACAGGGCCAACAGCCCCAGCATTTT. Amino acids: CAWSVQGQQPQHF.